This T cell receptor beta chain was sequenced for a study of T cell repertoires in cytomegalovirus infection. Study background: As its CMV epitopes, the study selected recently identified HLA-C-restricted and well-studied HLA-B-restricted targets. Shared public TCR beta signatures pointed to both CMV infection and a matching HLA type.

Germline V gives CDR1 SQVTM, CDR2 ANQGSEA. Trimming took 6 bases from V and 3 from J, leaving 9 bases between them. The CDR3 runs 11 residues. Comments on this clonotype: The antigen is unknown.

TCRdb reprocessed the reads with MiXCR, giving one entry per CDR3 protein. The repertoire consists of fewer than 1,000,000 distinct CDR3 sequences, with approximately 33% occurring once and the leading ten covering 13%. Broader study findings: The study found HLA-C-restricted CMV-specific TCR beta clonotypes dominating the ex vivo response. Using cumulative public TCR beta family frequency, the authors identified those who carried CMV together with the relevant HLA.

The clonotype comes from a human donor in good health (CMV status not recorded). Some clones in this sample may be carry-over from other donors' samples. V is TRBV29-1 and J is TRBJ2-7; D is unclear. The sample was cultured CD8+ T cells from PBMCs, taken from culture after CMV antigen stimulation. CDR3 nucleotides: TGCAGCGTCCGGACCGGCTACGAGCAGTACTTC. Encoded protein: CSVRTGYEQYF.